This T cell receptor beta chain was observed in a study of response to subunit inactivated influenza vaccine. This clonotype was counted between two and nine times. TCRdb fed the RT-PCR reads into MiXCR, producing one record per CDR3 protein. The repertoire holds 150,000 to 200,000 distinct CDR3 sequences, with 10% to 15% as singletons. The CDR3 is 15 residues long. V was pared by 1 base and J by 8 bases, with 7 bases of the junction left unmatched. Germline lookup yields CDR1 SNHLY and CDR2 FYNNEI. Another study also made use of these data, one on T cells expressing NK-cell markers. That report adds: Production of TCR beta cDNA relied on 5'RACE template switching with UMIs. CD3+CD56+NKG2C+, CD3+CD56+NKG2C- and CD3+CD56-NKG2C+ T cells, once sorted, supplied the TCR beta repertoires. Eight donors were sequenced, of whom seven were HCMV-seropositive, while the remaining one was HCMV-seronegative. Several experiments employed an anti-gamma-delta TCR antibody to confine sorting to alpha-beta TCR T cells.

The chain carries TRBV2 and TRBJ1-4; 7 nucleotides agree with TRBD1. The sequencing used CD8+ T cells sorted from PBMCs, collected 12 days after vaccination. This receptor was taken from a man over 45 who received an inactivated influenza vaccine. CDR3 amino acids: CASSEDRGLGEKLFF. The CDR3 DNA is TGTGCCAGCAGTGAAGATAGGGGGCTCGGAGAAAAACTGTTTTTT. Supplemented by reference TRBV2 and TRBJ1-4, the full variable domain reads EPEVTQTPSHQVTQMGQEVILRCVPISNHLYFYWYRQILGQKVEFLVSFYNNEISEKSEIFDDQFSVERPDGSNFTLKIRSTKLEDSAMYFCASSEDRGLGEKLFFGSGTQLSVL.